One sample yielded the 29 T cell receptor beta chains listed below, sequenced in a study of T cells in localized non-small cell lung cancer. Only in-frame clones appear in the TCRdb table, and some are missing; sequencing was by immunoSEQ multiplex PCR. This table holds approximately 3,100 clones, about 20% found once. The material was lung tumor tissue, obtained before any cancer treatment. The receptors originated from a woman aged 40 to 75 with stage III squamous cell lung carcinoma.

This chain joins TRBV5-1 and TRBJ1-1, with TRBD1 identical over 9 bases. This CDR3 is 16 amino acids long. Germline lookup yields CDR1 SGHRS and CDR2 YFSETQ. V lost 8 bases to trimming and J lost 2 bases; unmatched junction nucleotides: 13. In DNA form, the CDR3 reads TGCGCCAGTTTAAGGGTTCCGGGACAGGGAAACACTGAAGCTTTCTTT. It yields the protein CASLRVPGQGNTEAFF.

This clone showed up just a few times. The gene calls are TRBV28 and TRBJ2-5; TRBD1 might be the D (6 bases). Germline-derived CDR1 and CDR2 are MDHEN and SYDVKM. Trimming left V 6 bases short and J 4 bases short, with 15 bases between. The CDR3 is 14 amino acids. The CDR3 nucleotides read TGTGCCAGCAGGGACAGTCACTTCGCAGAGACCCAGTACTTC. Its protein is CASRDSHFAETQYF.

The gene calls are TRBV23-1 and TRBJ2-1; 8 nucleotides line up with TRBD2. TRBV23-1 is labeled an ORF, and its function is uncertain. This CDR3 has 16 amino acids. Trimming cost V 6 bases and J 9 bases; bases outside gene matches: 16. The CDR3 protein is CASSRERVNSGTEQFF. The CDR3, as DNA: TGCGCCAGCAGCCGAGAACGGGTGAATAGCGGGACTGAGCAGTTCTTC.

This rearrangement joins TRBV7-2 to TRBJ2-7; a weak D match, TRBD2 (6 bases). This CDR3 region has 13 residues. CDR1 SGHTA and CDR2 FQGNSA come from the germline V gene. Between the trimmed V and J ends, which lost 5 bases and 5 bases, there was a span of 13 bases. CDR3 DNA: TGTGCCAGCAGCCCCTCTGGACTAAACGAGCAGTACTTC. This encodes CASSPSGLNEQYF.

The rearrangement joins TRBV6-8 to TRBJ2-2; 8 positions agree with TRBD1. Germline assignment: CDR1 MNHGY and CDR2 SAAAGT. This CDR3 has 17 amino acids. J lost 4 bases, V lost 6 bases, and 13 bases had no gene match. In nucleotides, the CDR3 is TGTGCCAGCAGCAAGATAATGTCGACAGGGGTCACCGGGGAGCTGTTTTTT. The encoded protein is CASSKIMSTGVTGELFF.

This clone has only a few counts. This chain connects TRBV9 to TRBJ1-1; D gene uncertain. CDR1 and CDR2 from the germline V gene are SGDLS and YYNGEE. The V and J ends lost 4 bases and 8 bases respectively, with 12 bases between them. The CDR3 sequence is 12 residues long. The DNA of the CDR3 is TGTGCCAGCAGCCCAAGCGCGTCCGAAGCTTTCTTT. Translation: CASSPSASEAFF.

CDR3 sequence: CASSSTGGSYNEQFF. The CDR3 nucleotides read TGTGCCAGCAGCTCGACAGGGGGCTCCTACAATGAGCAGTTCTTC. The rearrangement links TRBV11-3 to TRBJ2-1; 9 bases line up with TRBD1. V dropped 4 bases and J dropped 0; count of bases not matched to a gene: 1. The CDR3 runs to 15 residues. The germline V gene has CDR1 SGHNT and CDR2 YENEEA.

The V gene is TRBV6-8, the J gene TRBJ2-1, with TRBD1 matching over 7 bases. Germline V CDR1 and CDR2: MNHGY, SAAAGT. The CDR3 runs to 15 residues. V trimming: 6 bases; J trimming: 7 bases; junction bases outside the gene matches: 12. The CDR3 DNA reads TGTGCCAGCAGCTCCCTAGGGGGCTTTTTGAATGAGCAGTTCTTC. This gives the protein CASSSLGGFLNEQFF.

The chain links TRBV19 to TRBJ1-2; 9 bases are shared with TRBD1. CDR1 and CDR2 from the germline V gene are LNHDA and SQIVND (reference sequence). This CDR3 spans 15 amino acids. The V and J ends lost 5 bases and 2 bases, in that order; junction bases with no gene match: 6. CDR3 nucleotides: TGTGCCAGTAGTGCCGGACAGGGGTGGAACTATGGCTACACCTTC. Its translation is CASSAGQGWNYGYTF.

The chain has TRBV11-3 and TRBJ1-3; D not certain. Germline CDR1 and CDR2: SGHNT and YENEEA. The length of the CDR3 is 14 residues. V lost 5 bases and J 3 bases, leaving 11 bases between the germline ends. This CDR3 reads CASSPGPDGNTIYF. As DNA, the CDR3 is TGTGCCAGCAGCCCTGGCCCCGATGGAAACACCATATATTTT.

In this sample, this clone turned up a few times. The V call is TRBV6-8, the J call TRBJ2-7, with TRBD1 matching 7 bases. Germline V gene lookup returns CDR1 MNHGY and CDR2 SAAAGT. This CDR3 spans 16 amino acids. J lost 0 bases, V lost 5 bases, and 10 bases had no gene match. For the CDR3, the DNA is TGTGCCAGCAGTAGGTGGGGGACAGCCCACTCCTACGAGCAGTACTTC. Amino acids: CASSRWGTAHSYEQYF.

The CDR3 region is CASSLGGATGELFF. The CDR3 DNA follows: TGCGCCAGCAGCTTGGGAGGTGCCACCGGGGAGCTGTTTTTT. The V and J genes are TRBV5-1 and TRBJ2-2; D unclear. The germline V gene encodes CDR1 SGHRS and CDR2 YFSETQ. The CDR3 has 14 residues. The germline V and J ends were trimmed by 0 bases and 4 bases, with 7 bases remaining between them.

This clone is medium-sized (0.01 to 0.1%) in the sample. The chain employs TRBV6-8 and TRBJ1-5; TRBD1 aligns across 8 bases. This CDR3 region has 13 residues. Germline V gene data show CDR1 as MNHGY and CDR2 as SAAAGT. The J segment lost 11 bases and the V segment lost 4 bases, leaving 7 bases of the junction unmatched. CDR3 residues: CASSSGDRGAQHF. For the CDR3, the DNA is TGTGCCAGCAGTTCCGGCGACAGGGGAGCCCAGCATTTT.

By sample fraction, this clone is medium-sized. The chain is built from TRBV4-1 and TRBJ1-1, with 11 bases fitting TRBD1. Losses at the gene ends were 5 bases for V and 4 bases for J; bases not matched to a gene: 3. The CDR3 runs to 14 residues. Germline loops: CDR1 MGHRA, CDR2 YSYEKL. This CDR3 is CASSSGTGGTEAFF. The DNA of the CDR3 is TGCGCCAGCAGCTCCGGGACAGGGGGCACTGAAGCTTTCTTT.

This clone was recorded a few times. The chain uses TRBV19 and TRBJ2-3; TRBD2 matches at 7 bases. The CDR3 length is 15 residues. Looked up from germline, CDR1 is LNHDA and CDR2 is SQIVND (reference sequence). J gave up 3 bases and V 6 bases, and 9 bases lay outside the gene matches. CDR3 in amino acids: CASSPDSGWTDTQYF. CDR3 coding DNA: TGTGCCAGTAGCCCGGATAGCGGGTGGACAGATACGCAGTATTTT.

Only one count was recorded for this clone. The rearrangement joins TRBV30 to TRBJ2-7, with 8 nucleotides matching TRBD2. CDR1 GTSNPN and CDR2 SVGIG come from the germline V gene (reference sequence). With 8 bases clipped from V and 5 bases from J, the junction kept 8 bases outside the gene matches. CDR3 length equals 12 residues. The CDR3 DNA reads TGTGCCCGAACCGCGGGAGGTAACGAGCAGTACTTC. Protein: CARTAGGNEQYF. The whole variable domain, remainder taken from reference TRBV30 and TRBJ2-7, is SQTIHQWPATLVQPVGSPLSLECTVEGTSNPNLYWYRQAAGRGLQLLFYSVGIGQISSEVPQNLSASRPQDRQFILSSKKLLLSDSGFYLCARTAGGNEQYFGPGTRLTVT.

This clone was observed a handful of times. This chain links TRBV4-1 with TRBJ1-1, with no clear D. V lost 0 bases and J lost 0, with 14 bases in between. The CDR3 has 17 amino acids. The germline V gene has CDR1 MGHRA and CDR2 YSYEKL. CDR3 DNA: TGCGCCAGCAGCCAAGATAGGAGGTCTTACGTGAACACTGAAGCTTTCTTT. This gives the protein CASSQDRRSYVNTEAFF.

In its sample, this clone was seen a few times. No DNA is shown, since the ends of the CDR3 on it are uncertain; the CDR3 is the one TCRdb lists. The chain employs TRBV1 and TRBJ2-3; TRBD2, the table's D call, was not compared with the DNA. TRBV1 is a pseudogene segment. With termini counted, the CDR3 has 16 amino acids. The CDR3 region is CASSQEFGTGSNTQYF.

The rearrangement links TRBV4-1 to TRBJ2-2, with TRBD1 identical over 7 bases. Germline-derived CDR1 and CDR2 are MGHRA and YSYEKL. This CDR3 region has 16 residues. V was pared by 3 bases and J by 5 bases, with 9 bases of the junction left unmatched. CDR3 sequence reads: CASSHETGQRTGELFF. In nucleotides, the CDR3 is TGCGCCAGCAGCCACGAGACAGGGCAGCGGACCGGGGAGCTGTTTTTT.

This clone is large within its sample. The chain couples TRBV6-8 to TRBJ2-5; D could derive from TRBD1 or TRBD2 (6 bases each). This CDR3 is 15 amino acids long. V was clipped by 10 bases and J by 2 bases, with 20 bases between them. Germline V gene sequence: CDR1 MNHGY, CDR2 SAAAGT. The CDR3 sequence is CATRGQGFRQETQYF. The CDR3 region has the DNA TGTGCCACCCGGGGGCAGGGCTTTCGGCAAGAGACCCAGTACTTC.

This clone was picked up a small number of times. V gene TRBV19 combines with J gene TRBJ2-3; TRBD2 matches 14 bases. The J segment lost 4 bases and the V segment lost 7 bases, leaving 4 bases of the junction unmatched. The CDR3 length is 15 residues. The germline V gene has CDR1 LNHDA and CDR2 SQIVND (reference sequence). Here the CDR3 reads CASTGLAGVADTQYF. The DNA of the CDR3 is TGTGCCAGTACGGGACTAGCGGGAGTTGCAGATACGCAGTATTTT. Full variable domain (rest looked up from reference TRBV19 and TRBJ2-3): DGGITQSPKYLFRKEGQNVTLSCEQNLNHDAMYWYRQDPGQGLRLIYYSQIVNDFQKGDIAEGYSVSREKKESFPLTVTSAQKNPTAFYLCASTGLAGVADTQYFGPGTRLTVL.

The chain is built from TRBV6-8 and TRBJ2-7; D not certain. V lost 6 bases and J 2 bases, leaving 17 bases between the germline ends. Germline CDR1 and CDR2: MNHGY and SAAAGT. The CDR3 loop spans 15 amino acids. CDR3 DNA: TGTGCCAGCAGCCGTAACGTCGGCTCAACCTACGAGCAGTACTTC. Protein product: CASSRNVGSTYEQYF.

V and J are TRBV30 and TRBJ1-3; 7 nucleotides line up with TRBD1. The CDR3 is made up of 13 amino acids. The trim removed 7 bases at V and 0 bases at J, leaving 3 bases unmatched. Germline V gives CDR1 GTSNPN, CDR2 SVGIG (reference sequence). CDR3 residues: CALGQNSGNTIYF. CDR3 coding DNA: TGTGCCTTGGGACAGAACTCTGGAAACACCATATATTTT.

By its share, this clone is medium-sized. The J gene is TRBJ2-1, the V gene TRBV11-3; 11 bases agree with TRBD2. Per the germline V gene, CDR1 is SGHNT and CDR2 is YENEEA. This CDR3 has 18 residues. The V and J ends lost 5 bases and 1 base, in that order; junction bases with no gene match: 10. CDR3 sequence: CASSPGLAVLSSYNEQFF. Written as DNA, the CDR3 is TGTGCCAGCAGCCCGGGACTAGCGGTCTTGTCTTCCTACAATGAGCAGTTCTTC.

This clone was seen a few times. This chain connects TRBV15 to TRBJ2-7, with 9 bases matching TRBD1. From germline, CDR1 is LNHNV and CDR2 YYDKDF (reference sequence). J gave up 5 bases and V 5 bases, and 13 bases lay outside the gene matches. The CDR3 spans 16 residues. CDR3 amino acids: CATSLNTGTGMDEQYF. The CDR3 DNA is TGTGCCACCAGCTTAAATACCGGGACAGGGATGGACGAGCAGTACTTC.

This clone was found a few times. This chain connects TRBV29-1 to TRBJ1-1; D call uncertain. The germline CDR1 and CDR2 sequences are SQVTM and ANQGSEA. V was clipped by 3 bases and J by 3 bases, with 14 bases between them. The CDR3 is 14 residues long. CDR3 coding DNA: TGCAGCGTTGACTTGATGTCAGCTTACACTGAAGCTTTCTTT. This encodes CSVDLMSAYTEAFF.

V and J are TRBV5-1 and TRBJ2-1; 9 nucleotides align to TRBD2. After removal of 4 bases from V and 2 bases from J, the junction contained 4 bases not matched to a gene. CDR1 is SGHRS and CDR2 is YFSETQ in the germline V gene. The CDR3 loop spans 15 amino acids. The CDR3 sequence: CASSIAGETYNEQFF. The DNA of the CDR3 is TGCGCCAGCAGCATAGCGGGAGAAACCTACAATGAGCAGTTCTTC.

The rearrangement joins TRBV28 to TRBJ2-2, with 9 bases fitting TRBD2. This CDR3 is 17 amino acids long. J was trimmed by 0 bases and V by 11 bases; bases with no gene match: 13. Germline V gene sequence: CDR1 MDHEN, CDR2 SYDVKM. The CDR3 loop reads CASAGRAGGPNTGELFF. CDR3 nucleotide sequence: TGTGCCTCGGCGGGGCGCGCGGGAGGGCCGAACACCGGGGAGCTGTTTTTT.

This clone is medium-sized in the sample. The chain carries TRBV11-3 and TRBJ2-1, with D perhaps TRBD1 or TRBD2 (5 bases each). The V and J ends lost 1 base and 4 bases respectively, with 20 bases between them. The CDR3 is 18 residues long. Germline CDR1 reads SGHNT; CDR2 reads YENEEA. The CDR3: CASSLGVKGPKTYNEQFF. In nucleotides, the CDR3 is TGTGCCAGCAGCTTAGGGGTGAAGGGACCCAAAACTTACAATGAGCAGTTCTTC.